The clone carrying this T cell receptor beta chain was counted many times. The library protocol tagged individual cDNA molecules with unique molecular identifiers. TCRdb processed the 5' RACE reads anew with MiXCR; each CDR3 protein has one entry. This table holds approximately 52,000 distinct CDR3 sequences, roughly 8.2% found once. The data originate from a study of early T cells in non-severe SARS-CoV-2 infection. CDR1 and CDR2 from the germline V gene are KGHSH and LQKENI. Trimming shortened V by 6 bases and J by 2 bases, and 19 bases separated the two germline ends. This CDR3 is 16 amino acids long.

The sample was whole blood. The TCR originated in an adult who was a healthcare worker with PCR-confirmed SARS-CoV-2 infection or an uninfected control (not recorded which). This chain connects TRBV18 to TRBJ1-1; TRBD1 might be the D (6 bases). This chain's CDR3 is CASSFVQGQGNTEAFF. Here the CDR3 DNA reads TGTGCCAGCTCTTTCGTGCAGGGGCAGGGCAACACTGAAGCTTTCTTT.